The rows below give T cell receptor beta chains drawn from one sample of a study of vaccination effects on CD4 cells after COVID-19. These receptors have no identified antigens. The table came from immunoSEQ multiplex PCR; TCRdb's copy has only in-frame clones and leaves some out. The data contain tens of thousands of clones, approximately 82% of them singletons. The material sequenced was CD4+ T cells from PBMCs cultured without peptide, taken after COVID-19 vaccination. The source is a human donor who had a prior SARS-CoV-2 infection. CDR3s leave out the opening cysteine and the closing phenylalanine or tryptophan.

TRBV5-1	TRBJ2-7	ASSLVGTKEYEQY
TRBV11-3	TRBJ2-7	ASSRGQGAAYEQY
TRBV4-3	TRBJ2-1	ASSQDYGGRNEQF
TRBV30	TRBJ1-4	AWTGQGGVGKLF
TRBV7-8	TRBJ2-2	ASSFLAGGNTGELF
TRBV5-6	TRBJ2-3	ASTSVGGIGPDTQY
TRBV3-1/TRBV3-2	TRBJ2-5	ASSQETGTQY
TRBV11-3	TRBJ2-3	ASSLGLNTDTQY
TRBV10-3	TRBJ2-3	AIRGTSGRTSTDTQY
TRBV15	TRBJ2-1	ATSRAHREQF
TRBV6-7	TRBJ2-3	ASSNLWALGLTFTDTQY
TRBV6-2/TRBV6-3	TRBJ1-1	ASSWVNTEAF
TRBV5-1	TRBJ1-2	ASSLDGLGSGYT
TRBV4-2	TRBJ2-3	ASSQDFTERVDTQY
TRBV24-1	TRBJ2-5	ATSDPGQGAETQY
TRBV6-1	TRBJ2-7	ASSESHATYEQY
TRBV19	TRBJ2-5	ASSIVTGGPPETQY
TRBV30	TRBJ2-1	AWASYDEQF
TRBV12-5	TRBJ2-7	ASGLETGLTYEQY
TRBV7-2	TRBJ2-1	ASSFIAGLVNNEQF
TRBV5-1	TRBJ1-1	ASSWAGGHTEAF
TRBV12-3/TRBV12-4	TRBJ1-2	ASSLRYGYGYT
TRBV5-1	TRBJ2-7	ASSWGQPRDDEQY